This T cell receptor (beta chain) came from a study of blood T cell repertoires in COVID-19. As for the study in general: Specimens from acute and convalescent COVID-19 originated in the United States, Italy and Spain. T cells, B-cell-depleted T cells, or PBMCs supplied cDNA or gDNA.

The CDR3 totals 15 residues. J gave up 3 bases and V 7 bases, and 6 bases lay outside the gene matches. Germline V gene lookup returns CDR1 SEHNR and CDR2 FQNEAQ (reference sequence). This clone has only one observation. Original analysis: For nucleated cells, counts were estimated from reference gene primer amplification. Repertoires were generated with immunoSEQ multiplex PCR, while TCRdb's copy carries only in-frame clones and drops some. Clone size and V and J calls were adopted from that table, with D and trimming inferred from the DNA. The repertoire holds 300,000 to 350,000 clones, with about nine tenths as singletons. Seattle's enrolled individuals joined amid active infection and were then monitored longitudinally.

The J gene is TRBJ2-1, the V gene TRBV7-9, with TRBD2 matching over 10 bases. Source material: peripheral blood. The TCR sequence derives from a woman aged 25 to 45 with COVID-19, enrolled during active disease. The CDR3 DNA follows: TGTGCCAGCACCACCGGGACTAGCGACTACAATGAGCAGTTCTTC. It translates to CASTTGTSDYNEQFF.